Below are 14 T cell receptor beta chains sequenced from a single sample in a study of siplizumab effects on memory and regulatory T cells. The repertoire was sequenced with immunoSEQ multiplex PCR; TCRdb's copy has only in-frame clones and lacks some. This sample has about 100,000 clones, with about 93% found just once. Sequencing was performed on Tregs sorted from blood. The receptors shown here come from a human donor in good health.

The sample holds a few counts of this clone. The chain has TRBV15 and TRBJ2-1; 9 bases map to TRBD2. The CDR3 consists of 17 residues. The junction had 10 bases not matched to a gene; V was cut back by 0 bases and J by 7 bases. Germline assignment: CDR1 LNHNV and CDR2 YYDKDF (reference sequence). CDR3 coding DNA: TGTGCCACCAGCAGAGATTCTCGGCCGGGACTAGCTAATGAGCAGTTCTTC. Translated: CATSRDSRPGLANEQFF.

The CDR3 DNA is TGTGCCAGCAGTTACGGAGACAGGGAGAGTTATTCACCCCTCCACTTT. Its protein product is CASSYGDRESYSPLHF. The rearrangement joins TRBV6-5 to TRBJ1-6; 7 nucleotides agree with TRBD1. CDR1 is MNHEY and CDR2 is SVGAGI in the germline V gene. The CDR3 is 16 amino acids. V trimming: 2 bases; J trimming: 8 bases; junction bases outside the gene matches: 9.

The gene calls are TRBV5-6 and TRBJ2-2, with 8 bases matching TRBD2. Germline CDR1 is SGHDT and CDR2 is YYEEEE. V gave up 1 base and J gave up 4 bases; unmatched junction bases: 6. This CDR3 spans 16 amino acids. In DNA, the CDR3 is TGTGCCAGCAGCTTGCGGGTAGCGGGGTCCACCGGGGAGCTGTTTTTT. It is translated as CASSLRVAGSTGELFF.

J is TRBJ1-1 and V is TRBV6-5, with 7 bases fitting TRBD1. The germline gives CDR1 MNHEY, CDR2 SVGAGI. V lost 6 bases to trimming and J lost 6 bases; unmatched junction nucleotides: 7. CDR3 length: 13 amino acids. CDR3 residues: CASREPGGPEAFF. CDR3 DNA: TGTGCCAGCAGAGAACCAGGGGGGCCTGAAGCTTTCTTT.

The gene calls are TRBV30 and TRBJ1-3; no clear D gene. The length of the CDR3 is 12 residues. V was clipped by 0 bases and J by 3 bases, with 3 bases between them. Germline CDR1 is GTSNPN and CDR2 is SVGIG (reference sequence). Here the CDR3 reads CAWSVSGNTIYF. In DNA, the CDR3 is TGTGCCTGGAGTGTAAGTGGAAACACCATATATTTT.

V usage is TRBV20-1 and J usage is TRBJ2-5; unclear D gene. The CDR3 sequence is 11 residues long. With 6 bases removed from V and 7 bases from J, the gap between germline ends came to 12 bases. Germline V gives CDR1 DFQATT, CDR2 SNEGSKA (reference sequence). The CDR3 here is CSAWNLGTQYF. The CDR3 DNA reads as TGCAGTGCCTGGAACCTTGGGACCCAGTACTTC.

The chain has TRBV5-1 and TRBJ2-3; 9 bases are a match to TRBD2. The CDR3 has 16 residues. Looked up from germline, CDR1 is SGHRS and CDR2 is YFSETQ. Trimming at V came to 0 bases and at J to 4 bases, leaving 6 bases not matched to a gene. The CDR3 region has the DNA TGCGCCAGCAGCTTGGTATCTAGCGGGATAGCAGATACGCAGTATTTT. Its protein product is CASSLVSSGIADTQYF.

This chain connects TRBV5-4 to TRBJ2-6; D remains unclear. There are 17 residues in the CDR3. The V gene lost 4 bases and the J gene lost 2 bases, with 16 bases spanning the gap. The germline V gene encodes CDR1 SGHNT and CDR2 YYREEE (reference sequence). The DNA for the CDR3 is TGTGCCAGCAGCGCCGGCGCTGCCTCGACTGGGGCCAACGTCCTGACTTTC. Protein sequence: CASSAGAASTGANVLTF.

The J gene is TRBJ2-1, the V gene TRBV27; D gene uncertain. The V gene's germline CDR1 is MNHEY and CDR2 SMNVEV (reference sequence). V lost 6 bases, J lost 0 bases, and 12 bases lay in between. This CDR3 has 15 amino acids. CDR3 nucleotide sequence: TGTGCCAGCAGGTCTCTCAGGAGCTCCTACAATGAGCAGTTCTTC. Residues: CASRSLRSSYNEQFF.

J is TRBJ2-7 and V is TRBV6-5, with a weak D call TRBD2 (5 bases). Between the trimmed V and J ends, which lost 0 bases and 1 base, there was a span of 7 bases. The CDR3 runs to 14 residues. Germline lookup yields CDR1 MNHEY and CDR2 SVGAGI. The CDR3 DNA reads TGTGCCAGCAGTTACTCGAGGGATTCCTACGAGCAGTACTTC. This sequence encodes CASSYSRDSYEQYF.

The chain is built from TRBV7-9 and TRBJ1-2; D gene unclear. The CDR3 has 11 residues. Trimming removed 5 bases at V and 8 bases at J, with 9 bases between. CDR1 SEHNR and CDR2 FQNEAQ come from the germline V gene (reference sequence). The CDR3 region is CASSPGRGYTF. CDR3 nucleotide sequence: TGTGCCAGCAGCCCGGGAAGGGGCTACACCTTC.

The CDR3 region has the DNA TGTGCCAGCAGTGAAGCGCACGGGTACGAGCAGTACTTC. Translated: CASSEAHGYEQYF. This chain links TRBV6-1 with TRBJ2-7; no firm D call. Trimming stripped 0 bases from V and 4 bases from J, with 7 bases between. Germline loops: CDR1 MNHNS, CDR2 SASEGT. This CDR3 contains 13 residues.

The CDR3: CASSFGWNEQFF. The CDR3 DNA reads as TGTGCCAGCAGCTTTGGTTGGAATGAGCAGTTCTTC. This sequence joins TRBV5-4 and TRBJ2-1; no reliable D call. The V gene's germline CDR1 is SGHNT and CDR2 YYREEE (reference sequence). CDR3 length: 12 residues. V lost 2 bases, J lost 7 bases, and 7 bases lay in between.

The rearrangement links TRBV6-1 to TRBJ1-2; 7 bases match TRBD1. V lost 6 bases and J lost 4; bases outside the gene matches: 5. Germline V gene data show CDR1 as MNHNS and CDR2 as SASEGT. The length of the CDR3 is 13 residues. CDR3 bases: TGTGCCAGCAGCCTCGGACAGGCCTATGGCTACACCTTC. This codes for CASSLGQAYGYTF.